The clone carrying this T cell receptor beta chain appeared once. The repertoire was sequenced with immunoSEQ multiplex PCR; TCRdb's copy has only in-frame clones and lacks some. Among about 73,000 clones, 85% to 90% were seen once, and the ten largest hold about a tenth. This CDR3 contains 14 residues. With 5 bases removed from V and 8 bases from J, the gap between germline ends came to 16 bases. Germline V gives CDR1 SNHLY, CDR2 FYNNEI. The data were taken from a study of OX40 agonist ivuxolimab in advanced cancers. Systemic immunosuppression or autoimmune disease history was grounds to exclude patients.

V is TRBV2 and J is TRBJ2-1; a weak D match, TRBD1 (8 bases). The source was CD4+ or CD8+ T cells sorted from blood, collected in a trial of the OX40 agonist ivuxolimab. This receptor was taken from an adult with an advanced solid tumor such as melanoma, head and neck, liver or kidney cancer. The CDR3 is CASSPRTGRDEQFF. The CDR3 nucleotides read TGTGCCAGCAGTCCAAGGACAGGGAGGGATGAGCAGTTCTTC.